These T cell receptor beta chains were read from a single sample in a study. One entry per CDR3 protein results from TCRdb running MiXCR on the RT-PCR reads. The sample shows hundreds of thousands of distinct CDR3 sequences, about 14% of them seen only once. The source material was memory CD4+ T cells from blood. Receptor source: a female donor in good health, serving as a healthy control. The conserved cysteine and the conserved F or W are not part of the CDR3 here. A D gene is named only where the DNA matches it firmly.

v_call,cdr3_length,j_call,d_call,cdr3_aa
TRBV4-3,12,TRBJ1-1,.,ASSQGGTASEAF
TRBV7-2,12,TRBJ1-2,TRBD1,ASSPGSGGYGYT
TRBV27,15,TRBJ1-6,.,ASSQRGPSSYNSPLH
TRBV12-3/TRBV12-4,12,TRBJ2-1,.,ASSFEGGYNEQF
TRBV18,11,TRBJ2-1,.,ASSQQGNNEQF
TRBV6-5,13,TRBJ2-4,.,ASSSRVLAKNIQY
TRBV11-3,13,TRBJ2-5,.,ASSSGRTFQETQY
TRBV7-9,13,TRBJ2-1,TRBD2,ASSLVGSSGTIRF
TRBV19,9,TRBJ1-2,.,ASSIETEYT
TRBV29-1,11,TRBJ1-1,.,SVEVELNTEAF
TRBV5-1,12,TRBJ2-1,.,ASSLTSTPNEQF
TRBV10-2,11,TRBJ1-4,.,ASSESGPRALF
TRBV10-3,18,TRBJ2-7,TRBD2,AISGRVAGAAKTSSYEQY
TRBV5-6,13,TRBJ2-4,.,ASSLGPSTKNIQY
TRBV6-2/TRBV6-3,12,TRBJ2-1,TRBD2,ASSYGTSGTEQF
TRBV7-9,13,TRBJ2-7,.,ASSLVKALSYEQY
TRBV20-1,14,TRBJ2-1,.,SARGTWGLVNNEQF
TRBV20-1,8,TRBJ2-1,.,SPLGNEQF
TRBV30,9,TRBJ2-7,.,AWSAGYEQY
TRBV2,12,TRBJ2-3,.,ASIPDEYTDTQY
TRBV12-3/TRBV12-4,10,TRBJ2-2,.,ASRFLGEELF
TRBV29-1,13,TRBJ2-1,TRBD1,SVSLPTGTLSEQF
TRBV4-3,15,TRBJ2-1,.,ASSQGQGREHYNEQF
TRBV29-1,10,TRBJ1-2,.,SASQGNYGYT
TRBV29-1,12,TRBJ1-3,.,SVVFGSSGNTIY
TRBV10-3,12,TRBJ2-5,.,AINGGTEGETQY
TRBV20-1,11,TRBJ1-2,.,SAVSGDRYGYT
TRBV5-4,13,TRBJ2-7,TRBD1,ASSTSGTGGYEQY
TRBV10-2,13,TRBJ2-7,TRBD1,ASRTRRQGADEQY
TRBV7-2,14,TRBJ1-4,.,ASSPTPDSTNEKLF
TRBV15,12,TRBJ2-7,.,ATSRDWISYEQY
TRBV5-1,14,TRBJ1-6,.,ASSRLGTDYNSPLH
TRBV12-3/TRBV12-4,11,TRBJ1-5,TRBD1,ASTRTGGQPQH
TRBV7-2,13,TRBJ2-1,.,ASSSSIQTNNEQF
TRBV20-1,11,TRBJ2-1,TRBD2,SAGGGTYNEQF
TRBV10-2,10,TRBJ1-5,.,ASSELNQPQH
TRBV30,12,TRBJ2-3,.,ASNREGRTDTQY
TRBV9,16,TRBJ2-5,TRBD2,ASSKGLAASWYQETQY
TRBV27,17,TRBJ1-4,.,ASSLVGQQSLATNEKLF
TRBV30,14,TRBJ1-1,TRBD1,AWVGQGISPNTEAF
TRBV12-3/TRBV12-4,12,TRBJ2-3,.,ASSLVEGKDTQY
TRBV20-1,12,TRBJ2-5,.,SARDGRGEETQY
TRBV28,13,TRBJ2-5,.,ASSTKGGLRETQY
TRBV15,13,TRBJ2-5,TRBD2,ATSRDAGDQETQY
TRBV6-6,13,TRBJ1-5,TRBD1,ASSPGTGPNQPQH
TRBV7-8,8,TRBJ2-7,.,ASKADEQY
TRBV6-5,13,TRBJ1-1,.,ASRIGGRSNTEAF
TRBV5-1,14,TRBJ2-1,.,ASSPGLLAIGNEQF
TRBV2,14,TRBJ1-5,.,ASSSSLSAAFQPQH
TRBV29-1,10,TRBJ1-1,.,SATLGGTEAF